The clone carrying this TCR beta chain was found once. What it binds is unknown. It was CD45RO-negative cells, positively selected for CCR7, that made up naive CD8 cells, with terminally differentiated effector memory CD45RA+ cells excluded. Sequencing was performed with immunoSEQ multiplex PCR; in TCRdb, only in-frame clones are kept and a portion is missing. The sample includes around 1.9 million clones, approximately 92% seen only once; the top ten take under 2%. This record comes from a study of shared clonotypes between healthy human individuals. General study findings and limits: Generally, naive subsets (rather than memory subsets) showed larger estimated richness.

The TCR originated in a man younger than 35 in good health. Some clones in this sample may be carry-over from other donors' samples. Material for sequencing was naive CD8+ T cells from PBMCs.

CDR3 region: CASSEGFRDGNYEQYF. CDR3 DNA sequence: TGTGCCAGCAGTGAGGGGTTTAGGGACGGGAACTACGAGCAGTACTTC. The chain carries TRBV25-1 and TRBJ2-5, with D perhaps being TRBD1 or TRBD2 (5 bases each). The end of the DNA aligns better with TRBJ2-7, so the J call may be wrong. The CDR3 length is 16 residues. The germline V gene has CDR1 MGHDK and CDR2 SYGVNS.